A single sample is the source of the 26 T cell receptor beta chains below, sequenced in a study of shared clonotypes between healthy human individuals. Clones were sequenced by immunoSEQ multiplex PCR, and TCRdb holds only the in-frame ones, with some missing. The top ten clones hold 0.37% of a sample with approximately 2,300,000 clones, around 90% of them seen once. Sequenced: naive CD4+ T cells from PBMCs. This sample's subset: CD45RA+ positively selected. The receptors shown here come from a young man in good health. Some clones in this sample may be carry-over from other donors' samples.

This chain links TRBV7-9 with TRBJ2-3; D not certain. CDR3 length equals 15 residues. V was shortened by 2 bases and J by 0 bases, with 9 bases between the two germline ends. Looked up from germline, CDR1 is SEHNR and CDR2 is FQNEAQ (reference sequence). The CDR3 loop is CASSLNGRSTDTQYF. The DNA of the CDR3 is TGTGCCAGCAGCTTAAATGGGCGAAGCACAGATACGCAGTATTTT.

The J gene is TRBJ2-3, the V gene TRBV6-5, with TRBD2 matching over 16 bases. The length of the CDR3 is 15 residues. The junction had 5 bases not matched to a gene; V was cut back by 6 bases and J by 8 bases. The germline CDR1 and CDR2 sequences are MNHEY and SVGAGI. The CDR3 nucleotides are TGTGCCAGCAGACCGGGACTAGCGGGAGGGAGTACGCAGTATTTT. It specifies CASRPGLAGGSTQYF.

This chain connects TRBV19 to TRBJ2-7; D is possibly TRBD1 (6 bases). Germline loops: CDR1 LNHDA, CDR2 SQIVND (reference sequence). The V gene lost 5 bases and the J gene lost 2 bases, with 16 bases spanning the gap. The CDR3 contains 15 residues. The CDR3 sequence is CASSYLGQPTYEQYF. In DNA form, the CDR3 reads TGTGCCAGTAGTTATCTTGGACAGCCAACCTACGAGCAGTACTTC.

CDR3 in DNA: TGTGCCAGTAGTATCCAGGGGGCCCAATTCACAGATACGCAGTATTTT. Amino acid sequence: CASSIQGAQFTDTQYF. The chain recombines TRBV19 with TRBJ2-3, with 8 bases identical to TRBD1. J lost 2 bases, V lost 3 bases, and 7 bases had no gene match. CDR1 is LNHDA and CDR2 is SQIVND in the germline V gene (reference sequence). The CDR3 has 16 amino acids.

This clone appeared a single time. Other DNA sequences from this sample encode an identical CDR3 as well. DNA for the CDR3: TGCGCCAGCAGCTCAAGACTAGCGGGAGGTGCAGATACGCAGTATTTT. It is translated as CASSSRLAGGADTQYF. The chain uses TRBV5-1 and TRBJ2-3; 13 positions agree with TRBD2. This CDR3 contains 16 residues. CDR1 and CDR2 from the germline V gene are SGHRS and YFSETQ. With V trimmed by 3 bases and J by 4 bases, 5 bases remained unmatched.

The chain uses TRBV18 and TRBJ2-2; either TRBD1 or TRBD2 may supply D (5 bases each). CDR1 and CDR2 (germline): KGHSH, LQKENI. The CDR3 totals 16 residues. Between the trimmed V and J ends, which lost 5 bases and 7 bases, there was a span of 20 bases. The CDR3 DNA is TGTGCCAGCTCAAACGGGACGGCCGTTTATAGCGGGGAGCTGTTTTTT. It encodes CASSNGTAVYSGELFF.

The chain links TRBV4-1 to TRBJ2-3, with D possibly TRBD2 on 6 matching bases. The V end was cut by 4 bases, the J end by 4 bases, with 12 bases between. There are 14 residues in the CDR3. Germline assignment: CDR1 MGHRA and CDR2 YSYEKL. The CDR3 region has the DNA TGCGCCAGCAGCCGGGGAGGCGGGCCAGATACGCAGTATTTT. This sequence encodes CASSRGGGPDTQYF.

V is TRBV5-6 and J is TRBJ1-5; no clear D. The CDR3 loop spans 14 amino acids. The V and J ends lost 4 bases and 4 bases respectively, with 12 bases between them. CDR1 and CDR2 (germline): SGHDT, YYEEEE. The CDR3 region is CASSVRQRNQPQHF. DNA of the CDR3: TGTGCCAGCAGCGTAAGACAAAGGAATCAGCCCCAGCATTTT.

CDR3 sequence: CASSLALGGYEQFF. CDR3 sequence (DNA): TGTGCCAGCAGCTTGGCCTTAGGTGGGTATGAGCAGTTCTTC. The J gene is TRBJ2-1, the V gene TRBV5-5; no reliable D call. Germline loops: CDR1 SGHKS, CDR2 YYEKEE (reference sequence). The CDR3 contains 14 residues. V lost 0 bases, J lost 8 bases, and 12 bases lay in between.

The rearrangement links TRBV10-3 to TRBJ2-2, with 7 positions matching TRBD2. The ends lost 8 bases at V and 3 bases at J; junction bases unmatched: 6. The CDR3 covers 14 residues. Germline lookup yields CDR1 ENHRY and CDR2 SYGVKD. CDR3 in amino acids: CAIRLAEYTGELFF. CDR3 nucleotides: TGTGCCATCCGGCTAGCGGAGTACACCGGGGAGCTGTTTTTT.

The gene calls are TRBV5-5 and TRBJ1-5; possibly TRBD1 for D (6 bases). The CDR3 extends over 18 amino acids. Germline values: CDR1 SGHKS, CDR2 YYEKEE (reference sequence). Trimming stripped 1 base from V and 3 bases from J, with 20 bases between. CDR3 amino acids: CASSLWTGGPGLNQPQHF. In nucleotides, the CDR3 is TGTGCCAGCAGCTTGTGGACCGGGGGGCCAGGCCTCAATCAGCCCCAGCATTTT. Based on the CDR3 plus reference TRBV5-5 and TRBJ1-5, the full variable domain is DAGVTQSPTHLIKTRGQQVTLRCSPISGHKSVSWYQQVLGQGPQFIFQYYEKEERGRGNFPDRFSARQFPNYSSELNVNALLLGDSALYLCASSLWTGGPGLNQPQHFGDGTRLSIL.

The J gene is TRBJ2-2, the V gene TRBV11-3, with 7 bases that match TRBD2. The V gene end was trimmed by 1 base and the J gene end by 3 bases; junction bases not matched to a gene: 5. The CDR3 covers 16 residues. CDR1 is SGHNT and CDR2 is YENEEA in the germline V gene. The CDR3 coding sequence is TGTGCCAGCAGCTTAGCACCAGGGAGGGACACCGGGGAGCTGTTTTTT. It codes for CASSLAPGRDTGELFF.

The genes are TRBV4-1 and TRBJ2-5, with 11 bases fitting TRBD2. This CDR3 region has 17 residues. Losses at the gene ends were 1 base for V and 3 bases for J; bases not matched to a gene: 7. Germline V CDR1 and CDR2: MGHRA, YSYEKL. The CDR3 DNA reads TGCGCCAGCAGCCAAGGGTTAGCGGGAGGGAGAGAAGAGACCCAGTACTTC. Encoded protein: CASSQGLAGGREETQYF.

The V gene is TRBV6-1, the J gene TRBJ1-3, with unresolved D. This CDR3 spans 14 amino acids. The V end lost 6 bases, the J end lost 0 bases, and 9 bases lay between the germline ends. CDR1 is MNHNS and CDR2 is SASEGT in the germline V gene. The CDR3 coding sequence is TGTGCCAGCAGGGGGTGGAACTCTGGAAACACCATATATTTT. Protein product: CASRGWNSGNTIYF.

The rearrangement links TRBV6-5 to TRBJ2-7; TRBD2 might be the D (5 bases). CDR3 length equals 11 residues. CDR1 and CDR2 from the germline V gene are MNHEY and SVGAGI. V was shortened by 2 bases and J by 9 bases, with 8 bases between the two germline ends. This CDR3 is CASSYAEGQYF. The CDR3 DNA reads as TGTGCCAGCAGTTACGCCGAGGGGCAGTACTTC.

The CDR3 nucleotides are TGTGCCAGCAGCGCGGACAGGAACACTGAAGCTTTCTTT. As protein: CASSADRNTEAFF. The J gene is TRBJ1-1, the V gene TRBV7-7; possibly TRBD1 for D (6 bases). Germline CDR1 is SSHAT and CDR2 is FNYEAQ (reference sequence). The CDR3 is 13 residues long. V was pared by 5 bases and J by 1 base, with 8 bases between.

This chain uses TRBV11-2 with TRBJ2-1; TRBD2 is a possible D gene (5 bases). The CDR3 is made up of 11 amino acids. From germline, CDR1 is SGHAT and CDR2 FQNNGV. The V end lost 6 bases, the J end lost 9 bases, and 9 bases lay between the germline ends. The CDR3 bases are TGTGCCAGCAGACGGGCGGGTGAGCAGTTCTTC. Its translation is CASRRAGEQFF.

Written as DNA, the CDR3 is TGTGCCAGCAGCCATCGCTTACGGGCGTTAAGGGGTGGCTACACCTTC. It encodes CASSHRLRALRGGYTF. The chain is built from TRBV4-2 and TRBJ1-2; weak D call: TRBD1 (5 bases). The CDR3 is 16 residues long. Germline V gene lookup returns CDR1 LGHNA and CDR2 YNFKEQ. The V end was cut by 3 bases, the J end by 7 bases, with 21 bases between.

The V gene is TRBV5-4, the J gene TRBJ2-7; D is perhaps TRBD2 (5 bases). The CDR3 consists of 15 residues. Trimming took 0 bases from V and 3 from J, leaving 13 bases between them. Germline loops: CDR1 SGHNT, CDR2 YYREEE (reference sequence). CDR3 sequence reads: CASSLEASSYYEQYF. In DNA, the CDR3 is TGTGCCAGCAGCTTGGAGGCTAGCAGCTACTACGAGCAGTACTTC.

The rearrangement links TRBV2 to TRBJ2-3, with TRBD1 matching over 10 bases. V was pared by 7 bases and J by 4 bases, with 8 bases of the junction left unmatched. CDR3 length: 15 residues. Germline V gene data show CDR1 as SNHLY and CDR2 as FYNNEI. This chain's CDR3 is CASKLMGTGADTQYF. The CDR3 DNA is TGTGCCAGCAAACTGATGGGGACAGGGGCAGATACGCAGTATTTT.

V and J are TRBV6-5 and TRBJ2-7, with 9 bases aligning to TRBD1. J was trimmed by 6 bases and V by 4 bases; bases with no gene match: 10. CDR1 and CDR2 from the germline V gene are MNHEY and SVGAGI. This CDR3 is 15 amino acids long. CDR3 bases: TGTGCCAGCAGTTTCGGATGGACAGGGGTTGGCGAGCAGTACTTC. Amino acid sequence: CASSFGWTGVGEQYF.

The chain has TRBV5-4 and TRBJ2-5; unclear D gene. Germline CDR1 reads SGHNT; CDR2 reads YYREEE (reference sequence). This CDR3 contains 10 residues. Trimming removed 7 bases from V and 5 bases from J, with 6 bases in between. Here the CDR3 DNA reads TGTGCCAGCGGTGTGGAGACCCAGTACTTC. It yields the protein CASGVETQYF.

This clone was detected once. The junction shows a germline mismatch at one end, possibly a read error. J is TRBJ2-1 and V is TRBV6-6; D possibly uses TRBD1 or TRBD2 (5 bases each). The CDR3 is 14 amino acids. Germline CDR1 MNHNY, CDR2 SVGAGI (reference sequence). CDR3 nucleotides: TGTGCCAGCTGTTACCTGGGGGATTACAATGAGCAGTTCTTC. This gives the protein CASCYLGDYNEQFF.

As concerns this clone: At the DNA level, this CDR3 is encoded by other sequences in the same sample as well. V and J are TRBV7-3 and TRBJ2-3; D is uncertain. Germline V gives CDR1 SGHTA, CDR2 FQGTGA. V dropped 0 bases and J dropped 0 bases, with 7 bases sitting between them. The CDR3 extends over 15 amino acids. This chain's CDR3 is CASSLTGASTDTQYF. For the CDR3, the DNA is TGTGCCAGCAGCTTAACGGGTGCCAGCACAGATACGCAGTATTTT. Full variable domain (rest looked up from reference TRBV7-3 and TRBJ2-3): GAGVSQTPSNKVTEKGKYVELRCDPISGHTALYWYRQSLGQGPEFLIYFQGTGAADDSGLPNDRFFAVRPEGSVSTLKIQRTERGDSAVYLCASSLTGASTDTQYFGPGTRLTVL.

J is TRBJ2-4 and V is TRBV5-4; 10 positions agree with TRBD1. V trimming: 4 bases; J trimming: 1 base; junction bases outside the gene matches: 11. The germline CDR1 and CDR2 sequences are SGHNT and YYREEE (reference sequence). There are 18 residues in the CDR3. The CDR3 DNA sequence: TGTGCCAGCAGCCTCCCCGTGGGGGGACAGGGGGCCAAAAACATTCAGTACTTC. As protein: CASSLPVGGQGAKNIQYF.

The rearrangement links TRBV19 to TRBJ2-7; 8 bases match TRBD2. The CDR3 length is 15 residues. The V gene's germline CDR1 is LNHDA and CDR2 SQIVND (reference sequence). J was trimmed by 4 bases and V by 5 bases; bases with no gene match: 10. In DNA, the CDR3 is TGTGCCAGTAGTCGAGCGGGAGCCTTCCTGTACGAGCAGTACTTC. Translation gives CASSRAGAFLYEQYF.